The TCR beta chain described here comes from a study of siplizumab effects on memory and regulatory T cells. Study-level information: Mixed lymphocyte reactions came in pairs, receiving siplizumab at 0.75 to 1 ug/mL or receiving no drug.

Only a few counts were recorded for this clone. Its antigen is unidentified. Germline CDR1 and CDR2: SEHNR and FQNEAQ (reference sequence). The V gene lost 7 bases and the J gene lost 0 bases, with 11 bases spanning the gap. The CDR3 runs to 14 residues. Coculturing was carried out on the mixed lymphocyte reaction cells. It lasted 6 to 7 days and was done at 37°C. The authors labelled responder PBMCs with CFSE and stimulator PBMCs with Violet Dye, and mixed them 1:1. Libraries were prepared by immunoSEQ multiplex PCR; TCRdb keeps only in-frame clonotypes and omits some of them. The top ten clones hold around 35% of a sample with about 12,000 clones, approximately 50% of them seen once.

This clonotype originated in a human donor in good health; the cells came from an allogeneic mixed lymphocyte reaction. Some clones in this sample may be carry-over from other donors' samples. V and J are TRBV7-9 and TRBJ2-3, with D perhaps given as TRBD1 or TRBD2 (5 bases each). The sample was CFSE-low (dividing) CD8+ T cells sorted from an allogeneic mixed lymphocyte reaction. The CDR3 reads CASTSWGSTDTQYF. CDR3 sequence (DNA): TGTGCCAGCACCTCTTGGGGGAGCACAGATACGCAGTATTTT.